The clone carrying this T cell receptor beta chain was recorded many times. Its antigen is still unknown. The sample is drawn from a study of identical twins' blood T cells. Background on the study: Some 50 million reads covered about six alpha-chain and about six beta-chain libraries.

Whole-study results and caveats: Shared environment remains a possible cause of twin similarity. Abundant TCRbeta CDR3s overlapped more between twins than with unrelated donors.

J gave up 3 bases and V 5 bases, and 5 bases lay outside the gene matches. Germline-derived CDR1 and CDR2 are LNHDA and SQIVND (reference sequence). This CDR3 spans 16 amino acids. Sample barcodes were added at both library ends during cDNA synthesis. MiXCR, applied by TCRdb to the 5' RACE reads, yields one record per CDR3 protein. The sample lists hundreds of thousands of distinct CDR3 sequences; about 28% were seen once. The sequenced sample consisted of PBMCs. The sequence derives from a woman between 18 and 50 years old in good health. The chain links TRBV19 to TRBJ2-2; 11 nucleotides line up with TRBD2. Here the CDR3 DNA reads TGTGCCAGTAGTCCTCCTAGCGGGAGGTACACCGGGGAGCTGTTTTTT. This gives the protein CASSPPSGRYTGELFF.